This TCR beta chain was captured in a study of control samples from healthy donors and cancer patients. The V and J ends lost 6 bases and 5 bases respectively, with 16 bases between them. CDR1 and CDR2 (germline): SGHNT, YYREEE (reference sequence). This CDR3 has 14 residues. The assay was immunoSEQ multiplex PCR, and TCRdb's table has in-frame clones only and misses some. The top ten clones hold 1.1% of a sample with under 150,000 clones, 75% to 90% of them seen once. The receptor was derived from a woman between 50 and 59 years old with colorectal cancer. Source material: PBMCs. The chain carries TRBV5-4 and TRBJ2-3; D perhaps matches TRBD2 (7 bases). Written as DNA, the CDR3 is TGTGCCAGCACGGAGGGGGGGCGAAGAGATACGCAGTATTTT. This sequence encodes CASTEGGRRDTQYF.